These T cell receptor beta chains were read from a single sample in a study of T cell changes during pregnancy in multiple sclerosis. Measured with immunoSEQ multiplex PCR; TCRdb has only the in-frame clones, and not every one. The table records about 66,000 clones, about nine tenths of them present only once. The sample here was peripheral blood, taken in the third trimester of pregnancy. Receptors were obtained from a female donor with multiple sclerosis, enrolled in a pregnancy study. CDR3s include the opening cysteine and the closing phenylalanine or tryptophan. D genes are given only for firm matches. Clone size is stated in some rows and not others, as once, few, many or a class when expanded.

d_call,clone_size,j_call,v_call,cdr3_aa,cdr3_nt
.,.,TRBJ2-3,TRBV11-2,CASSLGQDTQYF,TGTGCCAGCAGCTTAGGGCAGGATACGCAGTATTTT
.,.,TRBJ2-7,TRBV28,CASSPPAYEQYF,TGTGCCAGCAGTCCCCCAGCCTACGAGCAGTACTTC
TRBD1,.,TRBJ2-6,TRBV27,CASSPQGATGANVLTF,TGTGCCAGCAGTCCCCAGGGGGCGACTGGGGCCAACGTCCTGACTTTC
TRBD1,.,TRBJ1-4,TRBV18,CASSPGQGQGYEKLFF,TGTGCCAGCTCACCGGGCCAAGGACAGGGTTACGAAAAACTGTTTTTT
TRBD1,.,TRBJ2-1,TRBV14,CASSRGPGQGEHEQFF,TGTGCCAGCAGCCGAGGCCCGGGACAGGGGGAGCATGAGCAGTTCTTC
TRBD1,.,TRBJ1-2,TRBV7-2,CASSLVGGQGTSYGYTF,TGTGCCAGCAGCTTAGTAGGGGGACAGGGAACCTCCTATGGCTACACCTTC
TRBD2,.,TRBJ2-5,TRBV6-1,CASSVSSGGGGQETQYF,TGTGCCAGCAGTGTGTCTAGCGGAGGCGGTGGGCAAGAGACCCAGTACTTC
.,.,TRBJ2-3,TRBV7-9,CASSLGLTDTQYF,TGTGCCAGCAGCCTGGGACTGACAGATACGCAGTATTTT
TRBD1,.,TRBJ2-7,TRBV9,CASSVDKGQGGFYEQYF,TGTGCCAGCAGCGTAGATAAAGGACAGGGGGGATTCTACGAGCAGTACTTC
TRBD1,.,TRBJ2-7,TRBV19,CASSGQGYEQYF,TGTGCCAGTAGCGGACAGGGCTACGAGCAGTACTTC
.,once,TRBJ1-2,TRBV14,CASSQSVGYTF,TGTGCCAGCAGCCAAAGCGTCGGCTACACCTTC
TRBD1,.,TRBJ2-7,TRBV14,CASSPRVGQGYEQYF,TGTGCCAGCAGCCCGCGAGTGGGACAGGGGTACGAGCAGTACTTC
TRBD2,.,TRBJ2-7,TRBV7-9,CASSDSILAGGIKQYF,TGTGCCAGCAGCGATAGCATACTAGCGGGAGGCATTAAGCAGTACTTC
.,.,TRBJ2-1,TRBV6-4,CASSDSESSEQFF,TGTGCCAGCAGTGACTCGGAGTCCTCCGAGCAGTTCTTC
.,.,TRBJ1-2,TRBV10-3,CAISEQQGRTDGYTF,TGTGCCATCAGTGAGCAACAGGGACGTACGGATGGCTACACCTTC
TRBD2,.,TRBJ2-5,TRBV7-3,CASRAQGGETQYF,TGTGCCAGCAGGGCCCAGGGAGGGGAGACCCAGTACTTC
TRBD1,few,TRBJ1-2,TRBV12-5,CASGLGQGDGYTF,TGTGCTAGTGGTTTGGGACAGGGGGACGGCTACACCTTC
.,.,TRBJ1-2,TRBV7-9,CASSLGGLYGYTF,TGTGCCAGCAGCTTAGGAGGGCTCTATGGCTACACCTTC
.,.,TRBJ2-3,TRBV28,CASSRGDIRGDGTDTQYF,TGTGCCAGCAGCCGCGGAGATATCAGGGGTGATGGCACAGATACGCAGTATTTT
.,.,TRBJ1-4,TRBV7-2,CASSLRGGNEKLFF,TGTGCCAGCAGCCTCAGGGGCGGAAATGAAAAACTGTTTTTT
TRBD2,once,TRBJ2-7,TRBV7-8,CASSSFSASGTYEQYF,TGTGCCAGCAGCTCCTTTTCGGCTAGCGGGACCTACGAGCAGTACTTC
.,.,TRBJ2-5,TRBV30,CAWSVGGQETQYF,TGTGCCTGGAGTGTCGGAGGGCAAGAGACCCAGTACTTC
TRBD2,.,TRBJ2-3,TRBV9,CASSGGGGASDTQYF,TGTGCCAGCAGCGGTGGCGGGGGGGCATCAGATACGCAGTATTTT
TRBD1,.,TRBJ2-4,TRBV14,CASSQGQRQYF,TGTGCCAGCAGCCAGGGACAGCGACAGTACTTC
.,.,TRBJ2-3,TRBV14,CASSQVLDTQYF,TGTGCCAGCAGCCAAGTTCTGGATACGCAGTATTTT
.,.,TRBJ1-2,TRBV7-2,CASSLRRVTNYGYTF,TGTGCCAGCAGCTTACGCAGGGTTACTAACTATGGCTACACCTTC
.,.,TRBJ1-1,TRBV10-2,CASSEAGSTEAFF,TGCGCCAGCAGTGAGGCGGGGAGCACTGAAGCTTTCTTT
.,.,TRBJ2-5,TRBV30,CARRGGQQETQYF,TGTGCCCGCCGTGGTGGACAACAAGAGACCCAGTACTTC
.,.,TRBJ2-1,TRBV6-6,CASSYSGHNQFF,TGTGCCAGCAGTTACTCGGGACATAATCAGTTCTTC
.,.,TRBJ1-2,TRBV7-2,CASSLPDSYGYTF,TGTGCCAGCAGCCTCCCCGACAGCTATGGCTACACCTTC
.,.,TRBJ1-2,TRBV28,CASSSRILYGYTF,TGTGCCAGCAGTTCTAGGATCCTCTATGGCTACACCTTC
TRBD2,.,TRBJ2-7,TRBV30,CAWGALANPYEQYF,TGTGCCTGGGGGGCACTAGCGAATCCCTACGAGCAGTACTTC
.,.,TRBJ1-1,TRBV29-1,CSVGFRLNTEAFF,TGCAGCGTTGGTTTCAGGTTGAACACTGAAGCTTTCTTT
.,.,TRBJ1-1,TRBV29-1,CSVEVGGKAFF,TGCAGCGTTGAGGTCGGAGGGAAAGCTTTCTTT
.,.,TRBJ1-2,TRBV15,CATSRESRYGYTF,TGTGCCACCAGCAGAGAGTCACGGTATGGCTACACCTTC
.,.,TRBJ1-2,TRBV5-1,CASSLGVRSYGYTF,TGCGCCAGCAGCTTGGGGGTCCGGAGCTATGGCTACACCTTC
.,once,TRBJ1-1,TRBV18,CASSPGARHEAFF,TGTGCCAGCTCACCGGGGGCCCGACATGAAGCTTTCTTT
.,few,TRBJ2-2,TRBV10-3,CAISPKGGPGSTGELFF,TGTGCCATCAGTCCCAAGGGAGGTCCCGGGAGCACCGGGGAGCTGTTTTTT
TRBD1,.,TRBJ1-5,TRBV19,CASSSGQDRLPQHF,TGTGCCAGTAGTAGTGGACAGGATCGCCTTCCCCAGCATTTT
.,.,TRBJ1-2,TRBV6-5,CASSLTGLYGYTF,TGTGCCAGCAGTTTGACAGGCCTTTATGGCTACACCTTC
TRBD1,.,TRBJ1-5,TRBV7-8,CASIPGPLGQANGQPQHF,TGTGCCAGCATCCCCGGCCCGCTAGGACAGGCGAATGGGCAGCCCCAGCATTTT
.,.,TRBJ2-2,TRBV6-6,CASSYSQGGMGELFF,TGTGCCAGCAGTTACTCCCAGGGCGGGATGGGGGAGCTGTTTTTT
TRBD1,.,TRBJ2-3,TRBV11-1,CASSGTAGFDTQYF,TGTGCCAGCAGTGGGACAGCTGGGTTCGATACGCAGTATTTT
.,.,TRBJ1-1,TRBV7-3,CASSSPTMGRTEAFF,TGTGCCAGCAGCTCCCCAACAATGGGGAGGACTGAAGCTTTCTTT
.,.,TRBJ1-2,TRBV11-2,CATSDSPYGYTF,TGTGCCACATCGGACAGCCCCTATGGCTACACCTTC
.,.,TRBJ1-4,TRBV5-8,CASSLLAAGNEKLFF,TGTGCCAGCAGCTTGTTAGCAGCGGGGAATGAAAAACTGTTTTTT
.,.,TRBJ2-1,TRBV4-3,CASSQEGGAFEQFF,TGCGCCAGCAGCCAAGAAGGAGGGGCCTTTGAGCAGTTCTTC